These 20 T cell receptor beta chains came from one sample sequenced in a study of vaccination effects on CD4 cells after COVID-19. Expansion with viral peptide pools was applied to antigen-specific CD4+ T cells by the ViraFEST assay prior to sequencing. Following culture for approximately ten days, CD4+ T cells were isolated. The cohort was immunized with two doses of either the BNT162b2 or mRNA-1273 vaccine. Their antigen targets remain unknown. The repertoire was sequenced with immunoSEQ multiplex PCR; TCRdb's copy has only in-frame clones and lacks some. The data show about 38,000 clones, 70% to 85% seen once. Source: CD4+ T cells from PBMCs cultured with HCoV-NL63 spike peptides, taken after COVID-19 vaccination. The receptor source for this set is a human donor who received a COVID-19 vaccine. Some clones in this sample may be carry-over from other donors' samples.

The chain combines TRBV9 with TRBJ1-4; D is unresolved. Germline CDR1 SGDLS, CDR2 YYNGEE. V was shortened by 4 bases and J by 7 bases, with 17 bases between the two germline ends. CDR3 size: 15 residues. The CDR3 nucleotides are TGTGCCAGCAGCCTCAGTCCGGGCTCCGCTGAAAAACTGTTTTTT. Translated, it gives CASSLSPGSAEKLFF. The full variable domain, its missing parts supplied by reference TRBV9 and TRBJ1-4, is DSGVTQTPKHLITATGQRVTLRCSPRSGDLSVYWYQQSLDQGLQFLIQYYNGEERAKGNILERFSAQQFPDLHSELNLSSLELGDSALYFCASSLSPGSAEKLFFGSGTQLSVL.

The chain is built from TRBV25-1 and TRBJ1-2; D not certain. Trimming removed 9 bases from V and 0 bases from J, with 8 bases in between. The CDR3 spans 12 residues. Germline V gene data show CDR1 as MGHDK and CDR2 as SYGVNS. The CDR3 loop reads CASKGANYGYTF. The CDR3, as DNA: TGTGCCAGTAAGGGAGCTAACTATGGCTACACCTTC.

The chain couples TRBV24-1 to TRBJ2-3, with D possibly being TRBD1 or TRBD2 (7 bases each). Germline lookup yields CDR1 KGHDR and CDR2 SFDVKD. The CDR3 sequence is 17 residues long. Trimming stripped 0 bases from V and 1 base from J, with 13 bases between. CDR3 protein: CATSDLSGGGRTDTQYF. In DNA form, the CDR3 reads TGTGCCACCAGTGATTTGTCAGGGGGGGGACGCACAGATACGCAGTATTTT.

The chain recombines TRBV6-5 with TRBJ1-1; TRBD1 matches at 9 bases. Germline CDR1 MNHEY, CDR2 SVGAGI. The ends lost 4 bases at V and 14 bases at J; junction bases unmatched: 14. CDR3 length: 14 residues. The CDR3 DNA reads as TGTGCCAGCAGTTCTCCTAACAGGGGGCAGGATGTGTTCTTT. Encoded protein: CASSSPNRGQDVFF.

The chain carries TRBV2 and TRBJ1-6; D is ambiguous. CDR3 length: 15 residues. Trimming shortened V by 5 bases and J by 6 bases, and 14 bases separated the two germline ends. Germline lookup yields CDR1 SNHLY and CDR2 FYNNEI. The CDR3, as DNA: TGTGCCAGCAGTAGCCTTGCGGGCTCTAATTCACCCCTCCACTTT. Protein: CASSSLAGSNSPLHF.

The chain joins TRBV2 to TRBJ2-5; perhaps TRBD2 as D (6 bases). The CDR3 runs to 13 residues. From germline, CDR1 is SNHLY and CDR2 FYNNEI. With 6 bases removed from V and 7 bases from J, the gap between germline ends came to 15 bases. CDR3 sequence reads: CASSGTRSGTQYF. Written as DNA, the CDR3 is TGTGCCAGCAGCGGGACTCGGAGCGGGACCCAGTACTTC.

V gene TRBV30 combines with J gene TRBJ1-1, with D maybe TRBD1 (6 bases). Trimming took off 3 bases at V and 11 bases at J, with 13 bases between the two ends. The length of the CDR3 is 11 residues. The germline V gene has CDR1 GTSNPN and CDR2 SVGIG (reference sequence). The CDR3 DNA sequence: TGTGCCTGGAGGGAAAGAACAGGGGCTTTCTTT. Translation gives CAWRERTGAFF.

CDR3 DNA: TGTGCCAGCAGTGAAGCCGGGCCTACCTACGAGCAGTACGTC. Translation gives CASSEAGPTYEQYV. The chain joins TRBV6-1 to TRBJ2-7, with unresolved D. Trimming removed 0 bases at V and 2 bases at J, with 8 bases between. The CDR3 is 14 amino acids. Germline V lookup: CDR1 MNHNS, CDR2 SASEGT.

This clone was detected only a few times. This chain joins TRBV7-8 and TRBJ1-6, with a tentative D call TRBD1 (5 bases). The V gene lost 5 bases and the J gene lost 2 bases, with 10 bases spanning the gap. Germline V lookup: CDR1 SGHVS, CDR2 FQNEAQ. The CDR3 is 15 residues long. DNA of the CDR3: TGTGCCAGCAGCAAGACAGATACCTATAATTCACCCCTCCACTTT. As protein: CASSKTDTYNSPLHF.

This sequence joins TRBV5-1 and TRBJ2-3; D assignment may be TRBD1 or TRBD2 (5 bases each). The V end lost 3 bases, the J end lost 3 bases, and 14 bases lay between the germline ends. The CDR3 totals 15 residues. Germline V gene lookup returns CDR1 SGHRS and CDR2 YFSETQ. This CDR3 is CASSWLEGRTDTQYF. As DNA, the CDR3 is TGCGCCAGCAGCTGGCTTGAGGGGAGAACAGATACGCAGTATTTT.

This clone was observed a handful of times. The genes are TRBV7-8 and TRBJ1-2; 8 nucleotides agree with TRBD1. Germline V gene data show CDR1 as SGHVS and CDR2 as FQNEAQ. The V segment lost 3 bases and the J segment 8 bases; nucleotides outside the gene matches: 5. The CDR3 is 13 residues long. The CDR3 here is CASSLPGGGGYTF. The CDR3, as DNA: TGTGCCAGCAGCTTGCCAGGGGGCGGCGGCTACACCTTC.

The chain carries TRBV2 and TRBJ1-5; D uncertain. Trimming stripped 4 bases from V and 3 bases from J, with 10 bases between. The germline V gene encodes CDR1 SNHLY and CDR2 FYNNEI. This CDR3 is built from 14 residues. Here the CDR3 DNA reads TGTGCCAGCAGTGGAGGCACCGACAATCAGCCCCAGCATTTT. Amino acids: CASSGGTDNQPQHF.

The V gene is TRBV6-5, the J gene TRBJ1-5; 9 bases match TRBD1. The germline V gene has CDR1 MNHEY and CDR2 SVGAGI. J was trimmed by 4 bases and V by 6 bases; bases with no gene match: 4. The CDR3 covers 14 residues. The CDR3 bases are TGTGCCAGCAGGAAGGGACAGGGAAATCAGCCCCAGCATTTT. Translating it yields CASRKGQGNQPQHF.

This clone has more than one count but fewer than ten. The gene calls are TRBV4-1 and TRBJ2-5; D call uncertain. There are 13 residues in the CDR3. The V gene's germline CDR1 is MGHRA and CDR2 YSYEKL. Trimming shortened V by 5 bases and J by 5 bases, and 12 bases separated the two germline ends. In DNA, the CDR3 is TGCGCCAGCAGCGCGACGGTGTTGGAGACCCAGTACTTC. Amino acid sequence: CASSATVLETQYF.

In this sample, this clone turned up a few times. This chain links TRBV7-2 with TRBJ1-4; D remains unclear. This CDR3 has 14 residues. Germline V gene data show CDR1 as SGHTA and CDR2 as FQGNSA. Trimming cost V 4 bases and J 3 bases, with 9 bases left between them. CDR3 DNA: TGTGCCAGCAGCTATGTTGTAGCTAATGAAAAACTGTTTTTT. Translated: CASSYVVANEKLFF.

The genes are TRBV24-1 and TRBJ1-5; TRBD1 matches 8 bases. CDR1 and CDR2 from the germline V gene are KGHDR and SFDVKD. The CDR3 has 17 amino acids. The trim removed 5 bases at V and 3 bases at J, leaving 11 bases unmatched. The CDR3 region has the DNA TGTGCCACCAGTGTTCCCTTGACAGGGGCGATCAATCAGCCCCAGCATTTT. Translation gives CATSVPLTGAINQPQHF.

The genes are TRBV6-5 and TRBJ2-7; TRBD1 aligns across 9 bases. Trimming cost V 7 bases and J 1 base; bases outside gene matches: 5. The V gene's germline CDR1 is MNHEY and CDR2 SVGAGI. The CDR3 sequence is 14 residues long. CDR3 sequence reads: CASTRDRESYEQYV. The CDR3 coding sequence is TGTGCCAGCACCAGGGACAGGGAATCCTACGAGCAGTACGTC.

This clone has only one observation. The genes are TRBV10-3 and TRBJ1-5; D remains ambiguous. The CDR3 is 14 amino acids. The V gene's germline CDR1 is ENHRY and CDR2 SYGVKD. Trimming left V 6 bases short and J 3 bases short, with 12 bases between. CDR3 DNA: TGTGCCATCAGCTCTCCGGGCCACAATCAGCCCCAGCATTTT. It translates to CAISSPGHNQPQHF.

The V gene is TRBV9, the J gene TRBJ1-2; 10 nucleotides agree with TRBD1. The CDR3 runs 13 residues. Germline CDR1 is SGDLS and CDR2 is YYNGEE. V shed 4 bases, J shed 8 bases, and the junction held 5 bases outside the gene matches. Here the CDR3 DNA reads TGTGCCAGCAGCCGGGACAGGGGAGAAGGCTACACCTTC. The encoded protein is CASSRDRGEGYTF.

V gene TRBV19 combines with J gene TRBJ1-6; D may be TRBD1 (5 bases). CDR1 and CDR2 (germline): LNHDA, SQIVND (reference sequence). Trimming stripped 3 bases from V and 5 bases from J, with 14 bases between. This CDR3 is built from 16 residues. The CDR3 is CASSMGGSGDNSPLHF. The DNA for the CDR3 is TGTGCCAGTAGTATGGGGGGAAGTGGCGATAATTCACCCCTCCACTTT.